This TCR beta chain was found in a study of blood T cell repertoires in COVID-19. Study-level background: Whether acute or convalescent, the COVID-19 samples came from the United States, Italy and Spain. T cells, B-cell-depleted T cells, or PBMCs provided the cDNA or gDNA that served as material.

V lost 10 bases and J lost 2, with 13 bases in between. The CDR3 runs to 13 residues. Germline V gene lookup returns CDR1 LNHDA and CDR2 SQIVND (reference sequence). This clone occurred a few times. Original methodology: Reference gene primer amplification gave nucleated cell count estimates. Assay: immunoSEQ multiplex PCR; the TCRdb copy retains only in-frame clones and omits some. Clone size and the V and J calls come from that table; the DNA yielded D and trimming. Among some 80,000 clones listed, around 80% were seen once. V usage is TRBV19 and J usage is TRBJ2-3, with no clear D. The sample taken for sequencing was peripheral blood. This clonotype was sampled from a woman aged 80 or over with active or convalescent COVID-19. The CDR3 coding sequence is TGTGCCACCACGGCCAGGCCCACAGATACGCAGTATTTT. This gives the protein CATTARPTDTQYF.